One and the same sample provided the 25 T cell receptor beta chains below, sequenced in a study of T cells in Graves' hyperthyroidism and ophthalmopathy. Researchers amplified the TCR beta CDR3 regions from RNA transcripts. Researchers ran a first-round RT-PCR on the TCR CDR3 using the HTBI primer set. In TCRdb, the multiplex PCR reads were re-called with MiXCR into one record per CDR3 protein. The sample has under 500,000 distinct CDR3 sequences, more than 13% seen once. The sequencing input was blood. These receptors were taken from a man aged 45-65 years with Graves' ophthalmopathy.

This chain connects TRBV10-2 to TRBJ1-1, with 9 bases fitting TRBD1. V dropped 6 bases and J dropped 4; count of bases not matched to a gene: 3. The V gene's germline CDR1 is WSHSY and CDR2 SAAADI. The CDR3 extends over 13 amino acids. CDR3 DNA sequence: TGCGCCAGCAGGATACAGGGGGCCACTGAAGCTTTCTTT. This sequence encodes CASRIQGATEAFF.

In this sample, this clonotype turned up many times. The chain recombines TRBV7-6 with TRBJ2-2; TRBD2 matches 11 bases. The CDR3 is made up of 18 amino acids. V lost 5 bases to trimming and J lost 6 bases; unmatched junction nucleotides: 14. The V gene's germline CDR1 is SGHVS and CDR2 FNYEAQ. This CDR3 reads CASSPAVAGGPWAGELFF. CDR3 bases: TGTGCCAGCAGCCCGGCGGTAGCGGGAGGGCCTTGGGCCGGGGAGCTGTTTTTT.

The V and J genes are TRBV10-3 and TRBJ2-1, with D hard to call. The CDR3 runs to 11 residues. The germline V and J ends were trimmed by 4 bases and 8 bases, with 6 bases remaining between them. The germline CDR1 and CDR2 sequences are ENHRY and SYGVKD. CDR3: CAISGLDEQFF. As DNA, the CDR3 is TGTGCCATCAGTGGATTGGATGAGCAGTTCTTC.

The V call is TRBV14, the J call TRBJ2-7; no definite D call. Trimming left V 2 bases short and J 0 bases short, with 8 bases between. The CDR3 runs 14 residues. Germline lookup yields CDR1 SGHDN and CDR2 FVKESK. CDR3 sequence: CASSQNIYSYEQYF. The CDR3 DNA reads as TGTGCCAGCAGCCAAAACATATACTCCTACGAGCAGTACTTC.

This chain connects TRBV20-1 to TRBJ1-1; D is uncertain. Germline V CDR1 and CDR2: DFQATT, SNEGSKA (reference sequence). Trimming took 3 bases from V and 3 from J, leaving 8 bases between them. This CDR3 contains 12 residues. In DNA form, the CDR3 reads TGCAGTGCTAGCGGCCATGACACTGAAGCTTTCTTT. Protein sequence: CSASGHDTEAFF.

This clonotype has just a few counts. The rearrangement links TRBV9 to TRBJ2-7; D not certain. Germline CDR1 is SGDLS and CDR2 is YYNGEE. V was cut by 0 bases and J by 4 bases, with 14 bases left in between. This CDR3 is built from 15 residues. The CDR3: CASSVGPDEPYEQYF. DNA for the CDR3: TGTGCCAGCAGCGTAGGCCCCGACGAACCTTACGAGCAGTACTTC.

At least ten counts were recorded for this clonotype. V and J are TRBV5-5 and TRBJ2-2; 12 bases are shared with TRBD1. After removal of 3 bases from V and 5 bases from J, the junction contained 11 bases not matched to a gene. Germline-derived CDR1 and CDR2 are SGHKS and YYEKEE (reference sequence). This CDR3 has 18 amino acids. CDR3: CASSYYRDRGQGTGELFF. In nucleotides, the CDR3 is TGTGCCAGCAGCTACTACCGGGACAGGGGGCAGGGAACCGGGGAGCTGTTTTTT.

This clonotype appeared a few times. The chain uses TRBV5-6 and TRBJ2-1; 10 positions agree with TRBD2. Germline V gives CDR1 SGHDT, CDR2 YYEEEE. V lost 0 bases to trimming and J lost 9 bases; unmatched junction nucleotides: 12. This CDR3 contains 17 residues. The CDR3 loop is CASSLASPGLAISEQFF. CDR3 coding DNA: TGTGCCAGCAGCTTGGCATCCCCGGGACTAGCGATCAGTGAGCAGTTCTTC.

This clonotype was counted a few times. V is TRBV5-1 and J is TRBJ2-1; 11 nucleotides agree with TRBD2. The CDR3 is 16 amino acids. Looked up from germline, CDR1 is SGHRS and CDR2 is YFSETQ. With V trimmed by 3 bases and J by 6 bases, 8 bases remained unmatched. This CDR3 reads CASSWAGTSGINEQFF. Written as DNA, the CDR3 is TGCGCCAGCAGCTGGGCCGGGACTAGCGGAATCAATGAGCAGTTCTTC.

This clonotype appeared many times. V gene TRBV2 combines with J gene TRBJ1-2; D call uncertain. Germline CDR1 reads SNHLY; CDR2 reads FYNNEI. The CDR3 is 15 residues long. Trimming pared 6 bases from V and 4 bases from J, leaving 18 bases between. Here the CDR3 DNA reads TGTGCCAGCAGGCCCAAGGTAGCCTCCCCCTATGGCTACACCTTC. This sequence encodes CASRPKVASPYGYTF. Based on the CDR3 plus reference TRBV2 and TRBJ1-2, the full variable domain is EPEVTQTPSHQVTQMGQEVILRCVPISNHLYFYWYRQILGQKVEFLVSFYNNEISEKSEIFDDQFSVERPDGSNFTLKIRSTKLEDSAMYFCASRPKVASPYGYTFGSGTRLTVV.

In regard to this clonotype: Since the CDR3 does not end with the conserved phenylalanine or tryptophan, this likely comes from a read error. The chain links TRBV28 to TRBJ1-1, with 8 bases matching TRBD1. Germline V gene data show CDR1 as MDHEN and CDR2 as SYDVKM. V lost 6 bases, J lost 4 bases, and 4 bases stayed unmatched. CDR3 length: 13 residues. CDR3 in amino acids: CASRTGDLTEAFS. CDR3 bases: TGTGCCAGCAGGACAGGGGATCTCACTGAAGCTTTCTCT.

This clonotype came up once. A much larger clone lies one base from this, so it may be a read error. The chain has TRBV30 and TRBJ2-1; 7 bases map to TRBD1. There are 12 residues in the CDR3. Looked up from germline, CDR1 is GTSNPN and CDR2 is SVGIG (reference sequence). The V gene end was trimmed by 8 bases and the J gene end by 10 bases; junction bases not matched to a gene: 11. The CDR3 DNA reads TGTGCCCTCGACGCGACAGGGTTCGAGCAGTTCTTC. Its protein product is CALDATGFEQFF.

The CDR3 protein is CASRRDRATNEKLFF. The DNA of the CDR3 is TGTGCCAGCAGACGGGACAGAGCAACTAATGAAAAACTGTTTTTT. The chain carries TRBV11-1 and TRBJ1-4; 7 bases match TRBD1. The CDR3 has 15 amino acids. The V segment lost 6 bases and the J segment 0 bases; nucleotides outside the gene matches: 4. Germline CDR1 and CDR2: SGHAT and FQDESV (reference sequence).

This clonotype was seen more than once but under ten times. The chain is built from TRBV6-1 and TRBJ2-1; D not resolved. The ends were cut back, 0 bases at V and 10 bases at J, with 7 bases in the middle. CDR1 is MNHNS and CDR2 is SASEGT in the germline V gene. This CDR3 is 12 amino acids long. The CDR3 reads CASSEAGPEQFF. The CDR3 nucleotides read TGTGCCAGCAGTGAAGCAGGACCAGAGCAGTTCTTC.

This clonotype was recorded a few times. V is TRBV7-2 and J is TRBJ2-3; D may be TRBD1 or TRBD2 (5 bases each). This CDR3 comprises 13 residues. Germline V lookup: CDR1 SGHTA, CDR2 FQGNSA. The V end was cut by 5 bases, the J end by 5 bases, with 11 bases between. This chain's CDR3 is CASSRRGQDTQYF. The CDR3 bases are TGTGCCAGCAGCCGCCGGGGCCAAGATACGCAGTATTTT.

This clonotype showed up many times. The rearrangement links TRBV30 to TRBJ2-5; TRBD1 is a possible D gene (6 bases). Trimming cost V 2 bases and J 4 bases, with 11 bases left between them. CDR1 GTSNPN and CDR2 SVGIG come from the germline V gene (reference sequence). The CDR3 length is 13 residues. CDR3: CAWSSDSGETQYF. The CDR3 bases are TGTGCCTGGAGTTCGGACAGCGGAGAGACCCAGTACTTC.

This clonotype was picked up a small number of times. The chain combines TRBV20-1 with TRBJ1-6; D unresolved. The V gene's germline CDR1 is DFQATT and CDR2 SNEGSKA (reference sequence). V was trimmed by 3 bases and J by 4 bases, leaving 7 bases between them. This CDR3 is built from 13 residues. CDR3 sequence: CSASRSYNSPLHF. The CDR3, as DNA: TGCAGTGCTAGCCGCAGTTATAATTCACCCCTCCACTTT.

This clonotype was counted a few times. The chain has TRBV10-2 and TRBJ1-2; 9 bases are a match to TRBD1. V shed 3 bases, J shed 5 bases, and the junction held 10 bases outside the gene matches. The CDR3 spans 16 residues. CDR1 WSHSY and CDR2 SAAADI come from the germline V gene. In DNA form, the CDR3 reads TGCGCCAGCAGTGACCCGGGACAGGGTCGGGGGTATGGCTACACCTTC. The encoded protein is CASSDPGQGRGYGYTF.

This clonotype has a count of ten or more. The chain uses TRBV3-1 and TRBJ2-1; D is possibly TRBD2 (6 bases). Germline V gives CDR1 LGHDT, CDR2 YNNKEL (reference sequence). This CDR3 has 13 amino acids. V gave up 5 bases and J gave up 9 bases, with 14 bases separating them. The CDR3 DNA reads TGTGCCAGCAGCAGGGACTCAGAGGGTGAGCAGTTCTTC. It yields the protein CASSRDSEGEQFF.

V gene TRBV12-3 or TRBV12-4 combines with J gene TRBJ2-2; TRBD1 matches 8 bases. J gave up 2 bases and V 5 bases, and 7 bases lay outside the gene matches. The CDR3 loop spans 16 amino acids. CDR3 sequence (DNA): TGTGCCAGCAGTCCGGGGACAGGTGTTAACACCGGGGAGCTGTTTTTT. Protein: CASSPGTGVNTGELFF.

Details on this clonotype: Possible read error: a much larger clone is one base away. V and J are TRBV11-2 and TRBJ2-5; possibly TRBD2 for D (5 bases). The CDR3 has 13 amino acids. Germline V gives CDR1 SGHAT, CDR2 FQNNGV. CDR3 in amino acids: CVSSAGVKETQYF. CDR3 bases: TGTGTCAGCAGTGCCGGGGTGAAAGAGACCCAGTACTTC.

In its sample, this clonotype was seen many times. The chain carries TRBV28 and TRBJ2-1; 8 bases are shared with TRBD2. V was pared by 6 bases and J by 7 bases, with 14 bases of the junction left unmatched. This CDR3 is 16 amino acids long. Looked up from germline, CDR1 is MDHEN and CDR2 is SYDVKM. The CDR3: CASRLGGTRVRNEQFF. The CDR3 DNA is TGTGCCAGCAGACTTGGGGGGACTAGGGTGAGGAATGAGCAGTTCTTC.

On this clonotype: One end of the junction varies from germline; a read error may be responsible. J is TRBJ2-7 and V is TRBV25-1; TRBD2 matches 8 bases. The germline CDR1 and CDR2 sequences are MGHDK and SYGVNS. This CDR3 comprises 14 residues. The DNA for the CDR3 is TGTGCCAGCGGTTCTGGAGCGGGAGCCTACGAGCAGCACTTC. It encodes CASGSGAGAYEQHF.

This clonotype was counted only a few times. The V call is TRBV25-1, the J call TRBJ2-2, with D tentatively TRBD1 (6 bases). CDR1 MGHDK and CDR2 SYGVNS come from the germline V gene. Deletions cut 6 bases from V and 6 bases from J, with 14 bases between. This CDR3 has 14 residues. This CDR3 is CASSSRAGAGELFF. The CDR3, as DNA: TGTGCCAGCAGCAGCAGGGCAGGGGCCGGGGAGCTGTTTTTT.

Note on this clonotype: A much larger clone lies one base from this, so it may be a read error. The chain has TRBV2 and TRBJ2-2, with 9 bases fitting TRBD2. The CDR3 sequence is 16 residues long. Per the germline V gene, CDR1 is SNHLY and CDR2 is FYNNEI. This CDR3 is CASSERTSENAGELFF. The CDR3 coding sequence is TGTGCCAGCAGTGAACGGACTAGCGAGAACGCCGGGGAGCTGTTTTTT.